This passage covers 12 T cell receptor beta chains from one sample sequenced in a study of blood T cell repertoires in COVID-19. The table came from immunoSEQ multiplex PCR; TCRdb's copy has only in-frame clones and leaves some out. The table includes approximately 70,000 clones, 91% detected once. The sequenced sample was peripheral blood. These receptors all come from an older woman with active COVID-19.

V gene TRBV18 combines with J gene TRBJ2-4, with 7 positions matching TRBD1. With 2 bases clipped from V and 3 bases from J, the junction kept 19 bases outside the gene matches. Germline-derived CDR1 and CDR2 are KGHSH and LQKENI. The CDR3 sequence is 20 residues long. CDR3: CASSPFSSSGTAINKNIQYF. In DNA, the CDR3 is TGTGCCAGCTCACCATTCTCCTCCTCCGGGACAGCTATTAACAAAAACATTCAGTACTTC.

This clone appeared once. V gene TRBV28 combines with J gene TRBJ2-1; 12 bases are a match to TRBD2. This CDR3 has 15 amino acids. V was pared by 5 bases and J by 8 bases, with 7 bases of the junction left unmatched. Germline V gene data show CDR1 as MDHEN and CDR2 as SYDVKM. CDR3 amino acids: CASSLAGGRSHEQFF. Here the CDR3 DNA reads TGTGCCAGCAGTCTAGCGGGAGGGCGATCCCATGAGCAGTTCTTC.

The count of this clone is one. V usage is TRBV3-1 (or the pseudogene TRBV3-2) and J usage is TRBJ2-1; D is unresolved. Looked up from germline, CDR1 is LGHDT and CDR2 is YNNKEL (reference sequence). V lost 4 bases, J lost 0 bases, and 13 bases lay in between. The CDR3 has 16 residues. CDR3 bases: TGTGCCAGCAGCCCCCAACGCCCCAGCTCCTACAATGAGCAGTTCTTC. Residues: CASSPQRPSSYNEQFF.

This rearrangement joins TRBV5-4 to TRBJ1-1; TRBD1 might be the D (6 bases). V was cut by 5 bases and J by 2 bases, with 16 bases left in between. The CDR3 covers 15 residues. Germline V gives CDR1 SGHNT, CDR2 YYREEE (reference sequence). The CDR3 loop reads CASSWDTGFNTEAFF. The DNA of the CDR3 is TGTGCCAGCAGTTGGGACACTGGGTTTAACACTGAAGCTTTCTTT.

This clone appeared a single time. This chain connects TRBV28 to TRBJ1-6; 7 bases map to TRBD1. This CDR3 has 17 residues. Trimming took 2 bases from V and 9 from J; bases not matched to a gene: 13. Looked up from germline, CDR1 is MDHEN and CDR2 is SYDVKM. CDR3 sequence (DNA): TGTGCCAGCAGTTTACCCAGACAGGGAGGAAGGATTTCACCCCTCCACTTT. Its protein is CASSLPRQGGRISPLHF.

This clone appeared a few times. V and J are TRBV5-1 and TRBJ2-1; 10 bases match TRBD2. The CDR3 is 14 residues long. Per germline, CDR1 SGHRS and CDR2 YFSETQ. Trimming removed 3 bases from V and 7 bases from J; junction bases left unmatched: 4. CDR3 in DNA: TGCGCCAGCAGCTCCGGACTAGCGGAAAATGAGCAGTTCTTC. This codes for CASSSGLAENEQFF.

In this sample, this clone turned up a few times. This sequence joins TRBV7-2 and TRBJ2-7; unclear D gene. Trimming removed 3 bases from V and 4 bases from J, with 4 bases in between. CDR1 SGHTA and CDR2 FQGNSA come from the germline V gene. The CDR3 loop spans 11 amino acids. The CDR3, as DNA: TGTGCCAGCAGCTTCGAGTACGAGCAGTACTTC. It codes for CASSFEYEQYF.

The V call is TRBV9, the J call TRBJ2-2, with D perhaps matching TRBD1 (6 bases). The CDR3 loop spans 15 amino acids. Germline V gene sequence: CDR1 SGDLS, CDR2 YYNGEE. With 0 bases removed from V and 0 bases from J, the gap between germline ends came to 6 bases. The CDR3 sequence is CASSVDRANTGELFF. The DNA for the CDR3 is TGTGCCAGCAGCGTAGACAGGGCGAACACCGGGGAGCTGTTTTTT.

This chain joins TRBV7-6 and TRBJ2-1, with a weak D call TRBD1 (6 bases). V was pared by 5 bases and J by 0 bases, with 14 bases between. The CDR3 spans 16 residues. CDR1 is SGHVS, CDR2 FNYEAQ, per germline. The CDR3 nucleotides read TGTGCCAGCAGCCTATTTACAGGGAGCTCCTACAATGAGCAGTTCTTC. Amino acids: CASSLFTGSSYNEQFF. Combining the CDR3 with reference TRBV7-6 and TRBJ2-1 gives the whole variable domain GAGVSQSPRYKVTKRGQDVALRCDPISGHVSLYWYRQALGQGPEFLTYFNYEAQQDKSGLPNDRFSAERPEGSISTLTIQRTEQRDSAMYRCASSLFTGSSYNEQFFGPGTRLTVL.

This rearrangement joins TRBV30 to TRBJ2-7; 7 nucleotides line up with TRBD2. The germline V gene encodes CDR1 GTSNPN and CDR2 SVGIG (reference sequence). This CDR3 has 15 amino acids. Unmatched junction bases numbered 15, after V lost 4 bases and J lost 6 bases. The CDR3 spells CAWTMTALRGSEQYF. In DNA form, the CDR3 reads TGTGCCTGGACTATGACAGCCCTGCGGGGGTCCGAGCAGTACTTC. The complete variable domain, with remaining parts taken from reference TRBV30 and TRBJ2-7, reads SQTIHQWPATLVQPVGSPLSLECTVEGTSNPNLYWYRQAAGRGLQLLFYSVGIGQISSEVPQNLSASRPQDRQFILSSKKLLLSDSGFYLCAWTMTALRGSEQYFGPGTRLTVT.

The chain links TRBV28 to TRBJ1-2, with TRBD1 matching 9 bases. The germline gives CDR1 MDHEN, CDR2 SYDVKM. The CDR3 loop spans 13 amino acids. After removal of 3 bases from V and 5 bases from J, the junction contained 1 base not matched to a gene. In nucleotides, the CDR3 is TGTGCCAGCAGTTTTGACAGGGGGTATGGCTACACCTTC. Protein: CASSFDRGYGYTF.

V is TRBV20-1 and J is TRBJ1-6, with 9 positions matching TRBD1. Germline CDR1 DFQATT, CDR2 SNEGSKA (reference sequence). The J segment lost 9 bases and the V segment lost 3 bases, leaving 9 bases of the junction unmatched. The CDR3 totals 15 residues. The DNA of the CDR3 is TGCAGTGCTAGTGCAATCACAGGGGGCATTTCACCCCTCCACTTT. Protein sequence: CSASAITGGISPLHF.